The rows below give T cell receptor beta chains drawn from one sample of a study of T-cell reconstitution after alpha-beta-depleted transplantation in children. Each CDR3 protein gets one entry after TCRdb re-called the PCR reads with MiXCR. Among around 370,000 distinct CDR3 sequences, 15% to 20% were seen once, and the ten largest hold around two fifths. The starting material was PBMCs, mostly from graft donor cells, obtained 360 days after TCRalphabeta/CD19-depleted stem cell transplant. The origin of the receptors is a male patient between 2 and 10 years old who had a stem cell transplant for acute lymphoblastic leukemia, so the T cells may come from the graft donor. Both conserved end residues are part of each CDR3. The order of the fields is J gene, clone size, D gene, V gene, CDR3 protein, CDR3 DNA. D genes are given only for firm matches. Only part of the rows carry a size: once, few, many, or a class if the clone is expanded.

J: TRBJ2-1; size: many; D: -; V: TRBV9; CDR3: CASSVIRREPRSSYNEQFF; DNA: TGTGCCAGCAGCGTAATAAGGAGGGAACCCCGAAGCTCCTACAATGAGCAGTTCTTC
J: TRBJ2-1; size: -; D: TRBD2; V: TRBV3-1; CDR3: CASSQDVGTSGQFF; DNA: TGTGCCAGCAGCCAAGATGTGGGGACTAGTGGGCAGTTCTTC
J: TRBJ2-3; size: -; D: -; V: TRBV9; CDR3: CASSVSPTDPWGADTQYF; DNA: TGTGCCAGCAGCGTTTCCCCCACGGACCCATGGGGGGCAGATACGCAGTATTTT
J: TRBJ2-5; size: -; D: -; V: TRBV24-1; CDR3: CATSLGAGRETQYF; DNA: TGTGCCACCAGCCTTGGGGCAGGGAGAGAGACCCAGTACTTC
J: TRBJ2-1; size: -; D: TRBD2; V: TRBV20-1; CDR3: CSASTSGRSAQFF; DNA: TGCAGTGCCTCGACTAGCGGGAGGAGCGCGCAGTTCTTC
J: TRBJ1-4; size: many; D: TRBD1; V: TRBV10-3; CDR3: CATRQGINEKLFF; DNA: TGTGCCACCAGACAGGGGATTAATGAAAAACTGTTTTTT
J: TRBJ2-2; size: few; D: -; V: TRBV24-1; CDR3: CATSDPSVAPTGELFF; DNA: TGTGCCACCAGTGACCCCTCCGTGGCGCCCACCGGGGAGCTGTTTTTT
J: TRBJ2-2; size: few; D: -; V: TRBV4-3; CDR3: CASSQDFKGDRTGELFF; DNA: TGCGCCAGCAGCCAAGATTTTAAAGGGGATCGTACCGGGGAGCTGTTTTTT
J: TRBJ2-3; size: -; D: -; V: TRBV13; CDR3: CASSVQDHTQYF; DNA: TGTGCCAGCAGCGTACAGGATCATACGCAGTATTTT
J: TRBJ2-2; size: -; D: TRBD2; V: TRBV20-1; CDR3: CSARLAGGLFTGELFF; DNA: TGCAGTGCTAGACTAGCGGGAGGGCTCTTTACCGGGGAGCTGTTTTTT
J: TRBJ2-3; size: many; D: -; V: TRBV4-3; CDR3: CASSQELAYPEDTQYF; DNA: TGCGCCAGCAGCCAAGAGCTAGCTTATCCGGAGGATACGCAGTATTTT
J: TRBJ1-1; size: -; D: TRBD1; V: TRBV5-6; CDR3: CASSPTGQGRTEAFF; DNA: TGTGCCAGCAGCCCTACTGGACAGGGGAGAACTGAAGCTTTCTTT
J: TRBJ2-7; size: -; D: -; V: TRBV2; CDR3: CASSVDNTYEQYF; DNA: TGTGCCAGCAGCGTAGACAATACCTACGAGCAGTACTTC
J: TRBJ1-1; size: -; D: -; V: TRBV20-1; CDR3: CSARVQGNTEAFF; DNA: TGCAGTGCTAGAGTACAGGGTAACACTGAAGCTTTCTTT
J: TRBJ2-5; size: -; D: -; V: TRBV10-3; CDR3: CAISESQLVKETQYF; DNA: TGTGCCATCAGTGAGTCCCAGCTAGTCAAAGAGACCCAGTACTTC
J: TRBJ1-5; size: many; D: -; V: TRBV7-2; CDR3: CASSLGGLRQPQHF; DNA: TGTGCCAGCAGCTTAGGGGGGCTAAGGCAGCCCCAGCATTTT
J: TRBJ2-7; size: -; D: TRBD2; V: TRBV20-1; CDR3: CSARDRISGDYEQYF; DNA: TGCAGTGCTAGAGATCGAATTAGCGGGGATTACGAGCAGTACTTC
J: TRBJ2-3; size: many; D: TRBD2; V: TRBV12-3/TRBV12-4; CDR3: CASSLWGYGTSPDTQYF; DNA: TGTGCCAGCAGTTTATGGGGATACGGGACTAGCCCAGATACGCAGTATTTT
J: TRBJ2-1; size: few; D: TRBD2; V: TRBV4-1; CDR3: CASSQDHLASGRAWGNNEQFF; DNA: TGCGCCAGCAGCCAAGATCACTTGGCTAGCGGGAGGGCCTGGGGTAACAATGAGCAGTTCTTC
J: TRBJ1-6; size: -; D: -; V: TRBV30; CDR3: CAWSVLGSPLHF; DNA: TGTGCCTGGAGTGTACTCGGTTCACCCCTCCACTTT
J: TRBJ1-1; size: few; D: -; V: TRBV9; CDR3: CASSGWGTEAFF; DNA: TGTGCCAGCAGCGGGTGGGGAACTGAAGCTTTCTTT
J: TRBJ2-2; size: few; D: -; V: TRBV20-1; CDR3: CSARAGSNPLNTGELFF; DNA: TGCAGTGCTAGAGCGGGATCTAACCCCTTGAACACCGGGGAGCTGTTTTTT
J: TRBJ2-5; size: few; D: -; V: TRBV28; CDR3: CASTRDGIWETQYF; DNA: TGTGCCAGCACCAGGGACGGTATCTGGGAGACCCAGTACTTC
J: TRBJ1-6; size: -; D: TRBD1; V: TRBV20-1; CDR3: CSARGQGAPLHF; DNA: TGCAGTGCTAGGGGACAGGGCGCACCCCTCCACTTT
J: TRBJ2-1; size: few; D: TRBD2; V: TRBV24-1; CDR3: CATSDVLRRTSGGPLEQFF; DNA: TGTGCCACCAGTGATGTGCTCCGGAGGACTAGCGGGGGGCCCTTGGAGCAGTTCTTC
J: TRBJ1-2; size: many; D: -; V: TRBV14; CDR3: CASSQRTYLTNYGYTF; DNA: TGTGCCAGCAGCCAAAGGACCTACTTGACTAACTATGGCTACACCTTC
J: TRBJ1-2; size: -; D: -; V: TRBV12-3/TRBV12-4; CDR3: CASSRDPDGYTF; DNA: TGTGCCAGCAGCCGGGACCCAGATGGCTACACCTTC
J: TRBJ1-4; size: -; D: -; V: TRBV5-1; CDR3: CATGTGMNEKLFF; DNA: TGCGCCACCGGAACAGGGATGAATGAAAAACTGTTTTTT
J: TRBJ1-6; size: many; D: -; V: TRBV9; CDR3: CASSVDDILGSPLHF; DNA: TGTGCCAGCAGCGTAGACGACATACTCGGGTCACCCCTCCACTTT
J: TRBJ2-7; size: few; D: -; V: TRBV28; CDR3: CASSSAIGWEIYEQYF; DNA: TGTGCCAGCAGTTCGGCTATTGGGTGGGAAATCTACGAGCAGTACTTC
J: TRBJ2-7; size: -; D: -; V: TRBV27; CDR3: CASSPQVLYEQYF; DNA: TGTGCCAGCAGTCCACAAGTTCTCTACGAGCAGTACTTC
J: TRBJ2-5; size: few; D: -; V: TRBV24-1; CDR3: CATSDSGGVRETQYF; DNA: TGTGCCACCAGTGATTCCGGTGGGGTTCGGGAGACCCAGTACTTC
J: TRBJ2-1; size: many; D: TRBD1; V: TRBV7-9; CDR3: CASSFPLGQGENEQFF; DNA: TGTGCCAGCAGCTTCCCCCTTGGACAGGGGGAGAATGAGCAGTTCTTC
J: TRBJ2-7; size: -; D: -; V: TRBV11-2; CDR3: CASSLGTHQYF; DNA: TGTGCCAGCAGCTTAGGCACCCATCAGTACTTC
J: TRBJ1-6; size: -; D: -; V: TRBV7-2; CDR3: CASSLGAAVYSPLHF; DNA: TGTGCCAGCAGCTTAGGGGCGGCAGTTTATTCACCCCTCCACTTT
J: TRBJ2-7; size: many; D: -; V: TRBV28; CDR3: CASSLLSLSYEQYF; DNA: TGTGCCAGCAGTCTCCTCTCCCTGTCCTACGAGCAGTACTTC
J: TRBJ1-6; size: few; D: -; V: TRBV4-2; CDR3: CASSLITGLDSPLHF; DNA: TGTGCCAGCAGCCTTATTACAGGGTTGGACTCACCCCTCCACTTT
J: TRBJ2-7; size: -; D: -; V: TRBV3-1; CDR3: CASSQDGTAYEQYF; DNA: TGTGCCAGCAGCCAAGATGGAACAGCTTACGAGCAGTACTTC
J: TRBJ2-1; size: few; D: TRBD2; V: TRBV28; CDR3: CASTGLARTYNEQFF; DNA: TGTGCCAGCACCGGACTAGCGCGAACTTACAATGAGCAGTTCTTC
J: TRBJ1-6; size: -; D: -; V: TRBV28; CDR3: CASRQGSYNSPLHF; DNA: TGTGCCAGCAGGCAGGGATCTTATAATTCACCCCTCCACTTT
J: TRBJ2-1; size: few; D: TRBD2; V: TRBV4-1; CDR3: CASSQRTSPNSGEQFF; DNA: TGCGCCAGCAGCCAACGGACTAGCCCTAACTCGGGTGAGCAGTTCTTC
J: TRBJ2-1; size: many; D: TRBD2; V: TRBV12-3/TRBV12-4; CDR3: CASRVAGGPHNEQFF; DNA: TGTGCCAGCAGGGTAGCGGGAGGGCCTCACAATGAGCAGTTCTTC
J: TRBJ2-4; size: -; D: TRBD1; V: TRBV10-3; CDR3: CAISVTGINIQYF; DNA: TGTGCCATCAGTGTGACAGGGATCAACATTCAGTACTTC
J: TRBJ2-2; size: -; D: TRBD1; V: TRBV9; CDR3: CASSVVAGTGVINTGELFF; DNA: TGTGCCAGCAGCGTAGTCGCAGGGACAGGAGTAATTAACACCGGGGAGCTGTTTTTT
J: TRBJ2-1; size: few; D: -; V: TRBV11-2; CDR3: CASSSGWQGIRNEQFF; DNA: TGTGCCAGCAGCTCCGGGTGGCAGGGGATCCGCAATGAGCAGTTCTTC
J: TRBJ2-7; size: few; D: -; V: TRBV28; CDR3: CASSVGLYEQYF; DNA: TGTGCCAGCAGTGTGGGCCTCTACGAGCAGTACTTC
J: TRBJ2-7; size: few; D: TRBD2; V: TRBV29-1; CDR3: CSVWTSDYEQYF; DNA: TGCAGCGTTTGGACTAGCGATTACGAGCAGTACTTC
J: TRBJ2-7; size: few; D: -; V: TRBV14; CDR3: CASSQERFYEQYF; DNA: TGTGCCAGCAGCCAAGAACGTTTCTACGAGCAGTACTTC